The rows below give T cell receptor beta chains drawn from one sample of a study of shared clonotypes between healthy human individuals. Assay used: immunoSEQ multiplex PCR; TCRdb lists only in-frame clones, some missing. The sample contains about 520,000 clones, around four fifths of which appear only once. Sample: PBMCs. All receptors come from a woman between 40 and 55 years old in good health. Some clones in this sample may be carry-over from other donors' samples. Both conserved end residues are part of each CDR3. Each record gives: CDR3 DNA, CDR3 protein, J gene, D gene, clone size, V gene. A D gene is named only where the DNA matches it firmly. A row's size may be missing; if present it is once, few, many or a size class.

TGTGCCAGCAGCCGGGACTATGGCTACACCTTC CASSRDYGYTF TRBJ1-2 - - TRBV9
TGTGCCAGCAGCCACGGACCCCACGGCAATCAGCCCCAGCATTTT CASSHGPHGNQPQHF TRBJ1-5 - - TRBV4-2
TGTGCCAGCAGCCTCCAGGGGGCACACACCGGGGAGCTGTTTTTT CASSLQGAHTGELFF TRBJ2-2 TRBD1 - TRBV6-6
TGTGCCAGCTCACCACGTTCGGCTAGCGGTAACAATGAGCAGTTCTTC CASSPRSASGNNEQFF TRBJ2-1 TRBD2 - TRBV18
TGTGCCAGCAGCTTTAAAAGGTCCGGGGAGCTGTTTTTT CASSFKRSGELFF TRBJ2-2 - - TRBV11-2
TGTGCCAGCAGTGGCCGGAGGGCGGGGTTGAGCTATGGCTACACCTTC CASSGRRAGLSYGYTF TRBJ1-2 - - TRBV6-1
TGTGCCAGCAGTGAGGGGCGAAGTGCAACTAATGAAAAACTGTTTTTT CASSEGRSATNEKLFF TRBJ1-4 - many TRBV2
TGTGCCAGCAGTCCTACAGGGGGGAGCAATCAGCCCCAGCATTTT CASSPTGGSNQPQHF TRBJ1-5 TRBD1 - TRBV6-5
TGCAGCGTCGCCTTTCTAGCGGGAGGGCAGATGAAGCTTTCCTACGAGCAGTACTTC CSVAFLAGGQMKLSYEQYF TRBJ2-7 TRBD2 once TRBV29-1
TGTGCCAGCAGCCCCGGACCTGCTAACTATGGCTACACCTTC CASSPGPANYGYTF TRBJ1-2 - - TRBV7-2
TGTGCCAGCAGCCCGAGTCAGGGGGATCAGCCCCAGCATTTT CASSPSQGDQPQHF TRBJ1-5 TRBD1 few TRBV5-6
TGTGCCAGCAGCGTAGGTTCTAGCTGGCATGAGCAGTTCTTC CASSVGSSWHEQFF TRBJ2-1 - - TRBV9
TGTGCCACCAGCAGAGAACGGGGGACGGGGAATGAAAAACTGTTTTTT CATSRERGTGNEKLFF TRBJ1-4 - few TRBV15
TGTGCCAGCAGCCCGAGACTAGCGGGAGCCTACGAGCAGTACTTC CASSPRLAGAYEQYF TRBJ2-7 TRBD2 once TRBV5-4
TGTGCCTGGAGTGTACGGGGGGCGGTTGAGCAGTACTTC CAWSVRGAVEQYF TRBJ2-7 - - TRBV30
TGTGCCACCAGCAGGGGGATGAGTGTCGAAGATACGCAGTATTTT CATSRGMSVEDTQYF TRBJ2-3 - - TRBV15
TGTGCCAGCAGCATTGGTTTCCCCCTACTAGCGGGAGGGTCCAATGAGCAGTTCTTC CASSIGFPLLAGGSNEQFF TRBJ2-1 TRBD2 - TRBV5-6
TGCAGCGCCGAAACGGGACTAGCGGGAGAAGGGACCCAGTACTTC CSAETGLAGEGTQYF TRBJ2-5 TRBD2 - TRBV29-1
TGTGCCAGCAGTTACCCTCTAGCGGGAGTTCCCGGTGAGCAGTTCTTC CASSYPLAGVPGEQFF TRBJ2-1 TRBD2 - TRBV6-6
TGCGCCAGCAGCTTGGGACTAGCGGGAGACCAAGAGACCCAGTACTTC CASSLGLAGDQETQYF TRBJ2-5 TRBD2 - TRBV5-1
TGTGCCTCGAATAGCGGGTCAGCCTACAATGAGCAGTTCTTC CASNSGSAYNEQFF TRBJ2-1 TRBD2 - TRBV30
TGTGCCAGCAGCCAAGTGGCGGGAGAAGCCAATGAGCAGTTCTTC CASSQVAGEANEQFF TRBJ2-1 TRBD2 - TRBV14
TGTGCCAGTAGTATAGAAAAGGACTTAACCACAGATACGCAGTATTTT CASSIEKDLTTDTQYF TRBJ2-3 - few TRBV19
TGTGCCAGCTCACAGGGTCGCAATCAGCCCCAGCATTTT CASSQGRNQPQHF TRBJ1-5 - - TRBV18
TGTGCCAGCAGTTCTGAGGGTGGAGAGACCCAGTACTTC CASSSEGGETQYF TRBJ2-5 - - TRBV6-5
TGTGCCAGCAGAGCGGGGGTCGGCTCCTACAATGAGCAGTTCTTC CASRAGVGSYNEQFF TRBJ2-1 TRBD2 - TRBV27
TGTGCCAGCAGCCGCAGGGGATTTGCCTACGAGCAGTACTTC CASSRRGFAYEQYF TRBJ2-7 - - TRBV5-6
TGTGCCAGCAGCTTGGCAGAATCCAAGTTCTTC CASSLAESKFF TRBJ2-1 - - TRBV5-6
TGTGCCAGGCTGAACTTAGGGAAGGAGCAGTACTTC CARLNLGKEQYF TRBJ2-7 - - TRBV27
TGTGCCAGCAGTTACAAGGGGGAGTCGGGCGGGGAGCTGTTTTTT CASSYKGESGGELFF TRBJ2-2 - once TRBV6-5
TGTGCCAGCAGTTCCTTGGACTATGGCTACACCTTC CASSSLDYGYTF TRBJ1-2 - - TRBV28
TGTGCCAGCAGCGTGACAGGATCTTCCTACGAGCAGTACTTC CASSVTGSSYEQYF TRBJ2-7 - - TRBV7-2
TGTGCCAGCAGCTTAGGCCAGCGGGGGAGGGATACGCAGTATTTT CASSLGQRGRDTQYF TRBJ2-3 TRBD2 - TRBV13
TGTGCCAGCAGTTTAACTAGCGGGAGGGCCGCGCCCTCAGATACGCAGTATTTT CASSLTSGRAAPSDTQYF TRBJ2-3 TRBD2 few TRBV28
TGTGCCAGCATGGATAGCGGGAGATCCTGGGAGCAGTACTTC CASMDSGRSWEQYF TRBJ2-7 TRBD2 - TRBV28
TGTGCCAGCAGCAGAGGGACTAGCACAGATACGCAGTATTTT CASSRGTSTDTQYF TRBJ2-3 - - TRBV11-2
TGTGCCAGCAGCCCTGATGTAGGGTTAGTCTACTCTGGAAACACCATATATTTT CASSPDVGLVYSGNTIYF TRBJ1-3 - - TRBV9
TGTGCCAGCAGCCAAGGTGGAAGTGCAGTAGAGACCCAGTACTTC CASSQGGSAVETQYF TRBJ2-5 - - TRBV7-2
TGTGCCAGCAGCTTCCGGGGGAGCGGGACCGGGGAGCTGTTTTTT CASSFRGSGTGELFF TRBJ2-2 - few TRBV7-9
TGTGCCTGGAGTATCCAGGGATCAGACGAAAAACTGTTTTTT CAWSIQGSDEKLFF TRBJ1-4 - few TRBV30